This T cell receptor beta chain was identified in a study of T cells in Graves' hyperthyroidism and ophthalmopathy. The study's findings and limits: The model forecast ophthalmopathy, anticipating it by a median approximately 6.1 months before onset.

Ophthalmopathy patients all had a Clinical Activity Score of at least 3, a NOSPECS grade of at least 4 and disease under 3 months old. Lactation, pregnancy, other autoimmune disease or uncontrolled infection excluded patients. There are a few counts of this clonotype. The antigen is undetermined. Trimming left V 6 bases short and J 2 bases short, with 8 bases between. CDR1 is DFQATT, CDR2 SNEGSKA, per germline (reference sequence). CDR3 length equals 12 residues. RNA transcripts yielded amplified TCR beta CDR3 regions. TCR CDR3 regions were first amplified by RT-PCR with HTBI primers. TCRdb processed the multiplex PCR reads anew with MiXCR; each CDR3 protein has one entry. The sample has about 600,000 distinct CDR3 sequences; 15% to 20% are singletons.

This clonotype originated in a woman aged 40-49 years with Graves' ophthalmopathy. The specimen was blood. The gene calls are TRBV20-1 and TRBJ2-1, with D perhaps TRBD1 (6 bases). The DNA for the CDR3 is TGCAGTGCGGGGACACCCTACAATGAGCAGTTCTTC. This translates into CSAGTPYNEQFF.